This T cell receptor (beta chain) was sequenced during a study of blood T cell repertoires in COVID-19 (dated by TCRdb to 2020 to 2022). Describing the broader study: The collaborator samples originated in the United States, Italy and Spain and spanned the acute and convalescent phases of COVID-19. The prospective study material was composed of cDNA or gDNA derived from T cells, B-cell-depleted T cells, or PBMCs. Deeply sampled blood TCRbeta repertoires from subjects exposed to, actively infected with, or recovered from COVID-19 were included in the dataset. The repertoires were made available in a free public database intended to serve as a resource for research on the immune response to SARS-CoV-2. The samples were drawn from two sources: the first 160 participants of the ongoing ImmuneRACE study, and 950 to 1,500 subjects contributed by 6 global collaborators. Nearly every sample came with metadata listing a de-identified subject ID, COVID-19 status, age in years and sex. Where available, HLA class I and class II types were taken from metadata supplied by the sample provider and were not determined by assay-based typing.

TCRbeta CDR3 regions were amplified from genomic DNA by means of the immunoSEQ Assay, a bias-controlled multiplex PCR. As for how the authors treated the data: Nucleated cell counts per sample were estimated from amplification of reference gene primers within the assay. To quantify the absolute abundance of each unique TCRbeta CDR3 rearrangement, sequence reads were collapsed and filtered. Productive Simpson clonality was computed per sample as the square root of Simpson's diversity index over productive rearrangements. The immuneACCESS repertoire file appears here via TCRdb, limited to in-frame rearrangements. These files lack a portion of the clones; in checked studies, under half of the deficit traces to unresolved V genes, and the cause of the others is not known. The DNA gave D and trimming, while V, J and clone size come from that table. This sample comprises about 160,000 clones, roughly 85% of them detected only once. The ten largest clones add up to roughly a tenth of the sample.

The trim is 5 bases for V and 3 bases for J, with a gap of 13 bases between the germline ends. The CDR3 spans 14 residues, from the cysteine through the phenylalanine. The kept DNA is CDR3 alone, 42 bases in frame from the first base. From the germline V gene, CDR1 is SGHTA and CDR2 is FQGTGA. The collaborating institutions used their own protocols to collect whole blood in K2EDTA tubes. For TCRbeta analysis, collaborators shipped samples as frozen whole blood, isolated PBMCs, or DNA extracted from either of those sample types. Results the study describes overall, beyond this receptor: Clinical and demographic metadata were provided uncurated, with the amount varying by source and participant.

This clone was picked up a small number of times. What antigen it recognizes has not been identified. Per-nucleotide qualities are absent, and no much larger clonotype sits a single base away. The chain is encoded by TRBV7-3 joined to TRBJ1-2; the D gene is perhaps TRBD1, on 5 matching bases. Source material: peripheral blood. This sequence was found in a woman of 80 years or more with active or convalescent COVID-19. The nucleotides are TGTGCCAGCAGCCCCGGGGGTAATGACTATGGCTACACCTTC. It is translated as CASSPGGNDYGYTF.